The 32 T cell receptor beta chains below were found in one sample sequenced in a study of glioma-infiltrating T cells after dendritic cell vaccination. Here immunoSEQ multiplex PCR was the method, and the copy in TCRdb shows in-frame clones only, minus some. The sample has about 36,000 clones, approximately 80% seen once. The sequencing here drew on blood, taken before dendritic cell vaccination. These receptors were obtained from a human donor with glioblastoma.

V usage is TRBV30 and J usage is TRBJ1-5; 8 bases agree with TRBD1. Germline loops: CDR1 GTSNPN, CDR2 SVGIG (reference sequence). The CDR3 loop spans 14 amino acids. V lost 0 bases to trimming and J lost 4 bases; unmatched junction nucleotides: 2. CDR3 DNA sequence: TGTGCCTGGAGTGTGGGACAGGCAAATCAGCCCCAGCATTTT. It codes for CAWSVGQANQPQHF. The variable domain in full, with the rest retrieved from reference TRBV30 and TRBJ1-5, is SQTIHQWPATLVQPVGSPLSLECTVEGTSNPNLYWYRQAAGRGLQLLFYSVGIGQISSEVPQNLSASRPQDRQFILSSKKLLLSDSGFYLCAWSVGQANQPQHFGDGTRLSIL.

The chain links TRBV5-1 to TRBJ1-1; 7 bases agree with TRBD1. Germline loops: CDR1 SGHRS, CDR2 YFSETQ. V was pared by 0 bases and J by 4 bases, with 3 bases of the junction left unmatched. This CDR3 contains 14 residues. CDR3 DNA: TGCGCCAGCAGCTTGGTACAGGGGAGCACTGAAGCTTTCTTT. Residues: CASSLVQGSTEAFF.

This chain connects TRBV7-3 to TRBJ2-1; TRBD2 matches 12 bases. The CDR3 spans 15 residues. Losses at the gene ends were 5 bases for V and 8 bases for J; bases not matched to a gene: 7. Germline V CDR1 and CDR2: SGHTA, FQGTGA. CDR3 amino acids: CASSTGLAGFDEQFF. CDR3 nucleotide sequence: TGTGCCAGCAGCACAGGACTAGCGGGGTTTGATGAGCAGTTCTTC.

The rearrangement links TRBV19 to TRBJ1-5, with 9 bases identical to TRBD1. Germline CDR1 reads LNHDA; CDR2 reads SQIVND (reference sequence). The V gene end was trimmed by 8 bases and the J gene end by 9 bases; junction bases not matched to a gene: 5. The CDR3 has 12 amino acids. CDR3 in DNA: TGTGCCAGTGGGACAGGGAGTCTGCCCCAGCATTTT. Residues: CASGTGSLPQHF.

This clone was seen only a few times. The chain has TRBV6-6 and TRBJ2-3, with a possible D match to TRBD2 (6 bases). The CDR3 has 14 residues. CDR1 and CDR2 from the germline V gene are MNHNY and SVGAGI (reference sequence). V lost 0 bases to trimming and J lost 3 bases, with 7 bases between them. This CDR3 is CASSYSGGTDTQYF. Here the CDR3 DNA reads TGTGCCAGCAGTTACTCGGGGGGTACAGATACGCAGTATTTT.

The rearrangement joins TRBV6-1 to TRBJ2-7; 8 bases line up with TRBD2. Germline CDR1 reads MNHNS; CDR2 reads SASEGT. This CDR3 has 15 amino acids. V shed 7 bases, J shed 3 bases, and the junction held 11 bases outside the gene matches. The DNA of the CDR3 is TGTGCCAGCAATTCGGCGGGGGGTGGGGACTACGAGCAGTACTTC. This encodes CASNSAGGGDYEQYF.

The chain uses TRBV7-2 and TRBJ1-2; 9 bases line up with TRBD1. The germline V gene has CDR1 SGHTA and CDR2 FQGNSA. The CDR3 sequence is 16 residues long. The trim removed 3 bases at V and 8 bases at J, leaving 13 bases unmatched. The CDR3 DNA is TGTGCCAGCAGCTTCACCTCCGGGACAGGGTACGGGGGCTACACCTTC. As protein: CASSFTSGTGYGGYTF.

This chain connects TRBV7-9 to TRBJ2-3; 14 positions match TRBD2. Germline CDR1 is SEHNR and CDR2 is FQNEAQ (reference sequence). V was pared by 3 bases and J by 4 bases, with 3 bases of the junction left unmatched. The CDR3 is 16 amino acids. The CDR3 reads CASSFGTSGGADTQYF. CDR3 in DNA: TGTGCCAGCAGCTTCGGGACTAGCGGGGGAGCAGATACGCAGTATTTT.

This clone was detected only a few times. The rearrangement links TRBV19 to TRBJ1-2; the D gene is possibly TRBD1 (5 bases). Trimming removed 6 bases from V and 5 bases from J, with 16 bases in between. This CDR3 contains 14 residues. Germline assignment: CDR1 LNHDA and CDR2 SQIVND (reference sequence). The CDR3 loop is CASRQDTKGYGYTF. The CDR3, as DNA: TGTGCCAGTAGGCAGGACACTAAGGGATATGGCTACACCTTC.

The chain employs TRBV25-1 and TRBJ1-2; the match to TRBD1 covers 8 bases. CDR1 and CDR2 (germline): MGHDK, SYGVNS. The CDR3 sequence is 14 residues long. J gave up 11 bases and V 5 bases, and 13 bases lay outside the gene matches. CDR3 in DNA: TGTGCCAGCAGTAAATCACCGGGACAGGAAGTTTACACCTTC. Translated: CASSKSPGQEVYTF.

This clone was seen more than once but under ten times. The V and J genes are TRBV15 and TRBJ2-1; TRBD2 matches at 8 bases. Germline values: CDR1 LNHNV, CDR2 YYDKDF (reference sequence). The junction had 10 bases not matched to a gene; V was cut back by 1 base and J by 8 bases. CDR3 length: 16 amino acids. In nucleotides, the CDR3 is TGTGCCACCAGCAGAGTTGGCGGGGGGAGGCGCGATGAGCAGTTCTTC. Translating gives CATSRVGGGRRDEQFF.

As for this clone: At one end the junction does not follow the germline gene, possibly because of a read error. Other nucleotide sequences in the sample specify the same CDR3. The chain uses TRBV30 and TRBJ1-2; a weak D match, TRBD1 (6 bases). In germline, CDR1 is GTSNPN, CDR2 SVGIG (reference sequence). CDR3 size: 13 residues. CDR3 bases: TGTGCCTGGAGTGTGGACAGTAACTATGGTTACACCTTC. It translates to CAWSVDSNYGYTF.

Here the CDR3 reads CASSLGQSNYGYTF. CDR3 coding DNA: TGTGCCAGCTCACTGGGACAGTCCAACTATGGCTACACCTTC. The chain carries TRBV18 and TRBJ1-2; 7 nucleotides align to TRBD1. V lost 4 bases to trimming and J lost 2 bases; unmatched junction nucleotides: 4. The CDR3 sequence is 14 residues long. In germline, CDR1 is KGHSH, CDR2 LQKENI. Variable domain in full (rest from reference TRBV18 and TRBJ1-2): NAGVMQNPRHLVRRRGQEARLRCSPMKGHSHVYWYRQLPEEGLKFMVYLQKENIIDESGMPKERFSAEFPKEGPSILRIQQVVRGDSAAYFCASSLGQSNYGYTFGSGTRLTVV.

This chain joins TRBV19 and TRBJ2-2; 7 bases line up with TRBD1. The CDR3 loop spans 14 amino acids. V dropped 8 bases and J dropped 5; count of bases not matched to a gene: 8. CDR1 is LNHDA and CDR2 is SQIVND in the germline V gene (reference sequence). CDR3 coding DNA: TGTGCCAGTGAAGGACAGGCCAGTACCGGGGAGCTGTTTTTT. Encoded protein: CASEGQASTGELFF.

V usage is TRBV5-1 and J usage is TRBJ1-2; TRBD1 might be the D (6 bases). The ends were cut back, 2 bases at V and 4 bases at J, with 12 bases in the middle. The CDR3 totals 14 residues. The germline V gene encodes CDR1 SGHRS and CDR2 YFSETQ. This CDR3 is CASSFEGDGYGYTF. CDR3 DNA: TGCGCCAGCAGCTTTGAGGGGGACGGCTATGGCTACACCTTC.

The rearrangement links TRBV5-1 to TRBJ2-3; D possibly corresponds to TRBD2 (5 bases). Trimming took off 1 base at V and 0 bases at J, with 18 bases between the two ends. Germline lookup yields CDR1 SGHRS and CDR2 YFSETQ. The CDR3 is made up of 18 amino acids. The CDR3 DNA sequence: TGCGCCAGCAGCTTGACAGCGTTGCGGGCTTTAAGCACAGATACGCAGTATTTT. Translation: CASSLTALRALSTDTQYF.

The gene calls are TRBV4-2 and TRBJ1-5; D gene unclear. The CDR3 covers 15 residues. Trimming removed 1 base at V and 3 bases at J, with 10 bases between. The V gene's germline CDR1 is LGHNA and CDR2 YNFKEQ. The CDR3 nucleotides are TGTGCCAGCAGCCAAGCACACGGGGACAATCAGCCCCAGCATTTT. This codes for CASSQAHGDNQPQHF.

This clone has just a few counts. The rearrangement joins TRBV11-2 to TRBJ2-7; 8 bases match TRBD1. After removal of 2 bases from V and 2 bases from J, the junction contained 8 bases not matched to a gene. Germline lookup yields CDR1 SGHAT and CDR2 FQNNGV. The CDR3 sequence is 16 residues long. The CDR3 reads CASSLNTGQVTYEQYF. The CDR3 DNA follows: TGTGCCAGCAGCTTAAATACGGGACAGGTGACCTACGAGCAGTACTTC.

The chain recombines TRBV29-1 with TRBJ2-3; 12 positions agree with TRBD2. The germline CDR1 and CDR2 sequences are SQVTM and ANQGSEA. The CDR3 is 15 amino acids. V lost 6 bases and J lost 6; bases outside the gene matches: 10. CDR3 sequence (DNA): TGCAGCGTCAGACCTAGCGGGGGGGATTCGGATACGCAGTATTTT. This gives the protein CSVRPSGGDSDTQYF.

CDR3: CASSLVRDTSEQYF. In DNA, the CDR3 is TGTGCCAGCAGCTTAGTCAGGGACACATCCGAGCAGTACTTC. The chain is built from TRBV11-3 and TRBJ2-7; tentatively, D is TRBD1 (6 bases). CDR3 length: 14 amino acids. The V gene's germline CDR1 is SGHNT and CDR2 YENEEA. The V end was cut by 1 base, the J end by 6 bases, with 13 bases between.

V gene TRBV18 combines with J gene TRBJ2-2, with D possibly being TRBD1 (6 bases). The CDR3 is 16 residues long. Per the germline V gene, CDR1 is KGHSH and CDR2 is LQKENI. Trimming removed 3 bases at V and 6 bases at J, with 17 bases between. The CDR3 nucleotides are TGTGCCAGCTCACCGAGGGCAGGGGAGAGAGCCGGGGAGCTGTTTTTT. It specifies CASSPRAGERAGELFF.

The chain recombines TRBV30 with TRBJ2-2; D is unclear. Between the trimmed V and J ends, which lost 4 bases and 1 base, there was a span of 13 bases. Per the germline V gene, CDR1 is GTSNPN and CDR2 is SVGIG (reference sequence). The CDR3 sequence is 15 residues long. In DNA, the CDR3 is TGTGCCTGGAATGAGGCCCCCGGGAACACCGGGGAGCTGTTTTTT. Residues: CAWNEAPGNTGELFF. Full variable domain (rest looked up from reference TRBV30 and TRBJ2-2): SQTIHQWPATLVQPVGSPLSLECTVEGTSNPNLYWYRQAAGRGLQLLFYSVGIGQISSEVPQNLSASRPQDRQFILSSKKLLLSDSGFYLCAWNEAPGNTGELFFGEGSRLTVL.

The V call is TRBV5-6, the J call TRBJ1-5, with 11 bases that match TRBD1. Germline CDR1 reads SGHDT; CDR2 reads YYEEEE. J gave up 6 bases and V 4 bases, and 6 bases lay outside the gene matches. The CDR3 runs 15 residues. CDR3 amino acids: CASSPGTGGSQPQHF. CDR3 nucleotide sequence: TGTGCCAGCAGCCCCGGGACAGGGGGTAGTCAGCCCCAGCATTTT.

The J gene is TRBJ2-1, the V gene TRBV18; D gene ambiguous. There are 16 residues in the CDR3. V was shortened by 4 bases and J by 2 bases, with 15 bases between the two germline ends. In germline, CDR1 is KGHSH, CDR2 LQKENI. The DNA of the CDR3 is TGTGCCAGCTCACTAACTACACCCCGGGCCTACAATGAGCAGTTCTTC. Translated: CASSLTTPRAYNEQFF.

This clone was detected once. One end of the junction varies from germline; a read error may be responsible. CDR3: CAISAGEVMNTEAFF. Written as DNA, the CDR3 is TGTGCCATCAGTGCTGGGGAGGTTATGAATACTGAAGCTTTCTTT. The genes are TRBV10-3 and TRBJ1-1; D unresolved. The CDR3 has 15 residues. Germline V gives CDR1 ENHRY, CDR2 SYGVKD.

This chain links TRBV6-5 with TRBJ2-3, with 10 bases that match TRBD2. CDR1 is MNHEY and CDR2 is SVGAGI in the germline V gene. The CDR3 totals 15 residues. With 5 bases clipped from V and 5 bases from J, the junction kept 7 bases outside the gene matches. Here the CDR3 DNA reads TGTGCCAGCAGTAGCGGGGGGGCCGGGGGAGATACGCAGTATTTT. It is translated as CASSSGGAGGDTQYF.

Only a few counts were recorded for this clone. The chain is built from TRBV30 and TRBJ2-1; D possibly corresponds to TRBD1 (5 bases). The germline V gene has CDR1 GTSNPN and CDR2 SVGIG (reference sequence). The CDR3 consists of 13 residues. With 2 bases removed from V and 6 bases from J, the gap between germline ends came to 11 bases. The CDR3 DNA reads TGTGCCTGGAGTAGGGGTTGGTCCAATGAGCAGTTCTTC. Amino acids: CAWSRGWSNEQFF.

V usage is TRBV27 and J usage is TRBJ2-7; D is unresolved. The length of the CDR3 is 13 residues. In germline, CDR1 is MNHEY, CDR2 SMNVEV (reference sequence). The V end was cut by 2 bases, the J end by 6 bases, with 11 bases between. CDR3 residues: CASSLIPSSEQYF. The CDR3 nucleotides read TGTGCCAGCAGTTTAATACCCTCCAGCGAGCAGTACTTC.

The V and J genes are TRBV10-3 and TRBJ2-1, with 7 bases identical to TRBD1. Germline CDR1 ENHRY, CDR2 SYGVKD. Unmatched junction bases numbered 8, after V lost 2 bases and J lost 7 bases. CDR3 length: 15 amino acids. The CDR3 coding sequence is TGTGCCATCAGTGAGCCGGGACAGCAAATTAATGAGCAGTTCTTC. Its protein is CAISEPGQQINEQFF.

The chain uses TRBV5-5 and TRBJ1-2; D is unclear. The germline V and J ends were trimmed by 2 bases and 2 bases, with 13 bases remaining between them. The CDR3 loop spans 15 amino acids. The germline gives CDR1 SGHKS, CDR2 YYEKEE (reference sequence). Here the CDR3 reads CASSFLPQINYGYTF. CDR3 nucleotide sequence: TGTGCCAGCAGCTTTTTGCCACAGATAAACTATGGCTACACCTTC.

This rearrangement joins TRBV18 to TRBJ1-2; 8 bases map to TRBD1. CDR3 length: 16 residues. The trim removed 4 bases at V and 1 base at J, leaving 8 bases unmatched. Germline-derived CDR1 and CDR2 are KGHSH and LQKENI. The CDR3 nucleotides are TGTGCCAGCTCACGTAGCGGACAGGGCTATAACTATGGCTACACCTTC. As protein: CASSRSGQGYNYGYTF. The full variable domain, completed using reference TRBV18 and TRBJ1-2, is NAGVMQNPRHLVRRRGQEARLRCSPMKGHSHVYWYRQLPEEGLKFMVYLQKENIIDESGMPKERFSAEFPKEGPSILRIQQVVRGDSAAYFCASSRSGQGYNYGYTFGSGTRLTVV.

The chain uses TRBV2 and TRBJ2-5; a weak D match, TRBD1 (6 bases). Germline V gene sequence: CDR1 SNHLY, CDR2 FYNNEI. The CDR3 is 14 amino acids. Trimming removed 6 bases from V and 1 base from J, with 12 bases in between. The CDR3 DNA is TGTGCCAGCAGATTTACAGGGCCCCAAGAGACCCAGTACTTC. Protein product: CASRFTGPQETQYF.